This TCR beta chain was sequenced during a study of blood T cell repertoires in COVID-19. The protocol was immunoSEQ multiplex PCR, while the TCRdb copy is restricted to in-frame clones and leaves out a portion. This table has around 83,000 clones, more than 85% appearing once. This clone was seen only a few times. Sequencing was performed on peripheral blood. The source is a man aged 70-80 years with active or convalescent COVID-19.

CDR3 region: CASSLRQGRYEQYF. CDR3 nucleotides: TGTGCCAGCAGCCTCCGACAGGGCCGGTACGAGCAGTACTTC. This sequence joins TRBV28 and TRBJ2-7; 7 bases line up with TRBD1. From germline, CDR1 is MDHEN and CDR2 SYDVKM. Trimming removed 6 bases from V and 4 bases from J; junction bases left unmatched: 9. The length of the CDR3 is 14 residues.